This T cell receptor (beta chain) came from a study of shared clonotypes between healthy human individuals. This clone was recorded only once. Generated by immunoSEQ multiplex PCR, the TCRdb table keeps only in-frame clones and is missing some. The table includes about half a million clones, 70% to 80% detected once. Sequenced sample: PBMCs. This TCR came from a woman aged 40 to 50 in good health. Some clones in this sample may be carry-over from other donors' samples.

CDR3 coding DNA: TGTGCCAGCAGCCCGTGGACAGGGATTGCGGACACTGAAGCTTTCTTT. Its translation is CASSPWTGIADTEAFF. The chain is built from TRBV4-2 and TRBJ1-1, with TRBD1 matching 8 bases. Germline V CDR1 and CDR2: LGHNA, YNFKEQ. This CDR3 is built from 16 residues. V trimming: 4 bases; J trimming: 3 bases; junction bases outside the gene matches: 10.